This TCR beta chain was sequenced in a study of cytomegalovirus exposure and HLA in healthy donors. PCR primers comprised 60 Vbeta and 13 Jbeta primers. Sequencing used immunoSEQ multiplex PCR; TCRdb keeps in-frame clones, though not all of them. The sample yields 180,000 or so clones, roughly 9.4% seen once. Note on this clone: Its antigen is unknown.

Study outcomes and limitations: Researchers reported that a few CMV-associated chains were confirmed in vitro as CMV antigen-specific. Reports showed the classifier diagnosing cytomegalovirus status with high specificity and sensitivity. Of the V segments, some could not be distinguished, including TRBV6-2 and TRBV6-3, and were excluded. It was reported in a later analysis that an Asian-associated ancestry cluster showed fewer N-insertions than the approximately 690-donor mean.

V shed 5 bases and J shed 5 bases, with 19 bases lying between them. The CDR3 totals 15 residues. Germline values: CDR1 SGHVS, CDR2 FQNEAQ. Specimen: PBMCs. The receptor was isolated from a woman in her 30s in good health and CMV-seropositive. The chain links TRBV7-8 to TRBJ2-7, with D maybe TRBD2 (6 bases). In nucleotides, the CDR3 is TGTGCCAGCAGCCCGCGAGGGCGGGAACGACACGAGCAGTACTTC. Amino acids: CASSPRGRERHEQYF.